This TCR beta chain was identified during a study of blood T cells in healthy people across ages. The CDR3 contains 16 residues. V shed 1 base and J shed 7 bases, with 18 bases lying between them. Germline CDR1 reads SGHTA; CDR2 reads FQGNSA. Study-wide findings and caveats: Unsorted PBMC input precluded a conclusive naive versus antigen-experienced comparison.

This clonotype was observed a few times. Its antigen is still unknown. A second PCR of about 7 to 11 cycles used a sample-barcoded 5' primer and a J-beta primer mix. No fewer than 3 million CDR3-containing paired-end reads came from each sample. One entry per CDR3 protein results from TCRdb running MiXCR on the 5' RACE reads. The sample shows around 1,000,000 distinct CDR3 sequences, roughly two fifths of them seen only once. They isolated at least 6 million PBMCs from each sample. This sequence was found in a man aged 18 to 30 in good health. Sequences were obtained from blood. The chain combines TRBV7-2 with TRBJ2-3; no firm D call. CDR3 loop: CASSLGPSASFNTQYF. In DNA, the CDR3 is TGTGCCAGCAGCTTAGGTCCCAGCGCATCATTTAATACGCAGTATTTT. The variable domain in full, with the rest retrieved from reference TRBV7-2 and TRBJ2-3, is GAGVSQSPSNKVTEKGKDVELRCDPISGHTALYWYRQSLGQGLEFLIYFQGNSAPDKSGLPSDRFSAERTGGSVSTLTIQRTQQEDSAVYLCASSLGPSASFNTQYFGPGTRLTVL.